This TCR beta chain was recovered during a study of blood T cell repertoires in COVID-19. The CDR3 spans 13 residues. The germline V gene encodes CDR1 MNHEY and CDR2 SMNVEV (reference sequence). J was trimmed by 1 base and V by 6 bases; bases with no gene match: 2. In the authors' workflow: Nucleated cell counts were estimated from reference gene primer amplification. Profiled with immunoSEQ multiplex PCR; TCRdb holds only in-frame clones, not every one. The DNA gave D and trimming, while V, J and clone size come from that table. Of 150,000 to 200,000 clones in the sample, just over 90% were seen once.

The gene calls are TRBV27 and TRBJ2-5; 7 positions agree with TRBD1. The source of this sequence is a woman in her fifties or sixties with COVID-19, enrolled during active disease. The sequencing input was peripheral blood. CDR3 sequence: CASSGQVQETQYF. As DNA, the CDR3 is TGTGCCAGCAGCGGACAGGTCCAAGAGACCCAGTACTTC.